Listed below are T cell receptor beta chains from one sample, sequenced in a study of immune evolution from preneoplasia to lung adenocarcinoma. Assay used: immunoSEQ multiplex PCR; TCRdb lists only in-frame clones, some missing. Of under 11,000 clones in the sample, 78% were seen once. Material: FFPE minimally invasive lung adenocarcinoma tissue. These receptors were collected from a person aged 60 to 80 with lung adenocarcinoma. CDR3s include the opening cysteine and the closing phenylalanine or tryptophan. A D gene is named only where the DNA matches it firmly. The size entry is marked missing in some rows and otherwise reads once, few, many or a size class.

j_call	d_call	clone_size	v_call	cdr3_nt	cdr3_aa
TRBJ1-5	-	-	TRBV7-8	TGTGCCAGCAGCTCCCATCCTACAGGGAGGCTTGGGAATCAGCCCCAGCATTTT	CASSSHPTGRLGNQPQHF
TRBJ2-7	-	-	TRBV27	TGTGCCAGCAGTCCGGGGCCACGTAGATTTACCTACGAGCAGTACTTC	CASSPGPRRFTYEQYF
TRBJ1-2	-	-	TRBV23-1	TGCGCCAGCAGTCACGGGGGTTTCGCCGTCTATGGCTACACCTTC	CASSHGGFAVYGYTF
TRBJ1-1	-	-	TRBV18	TGTGCCAGCTCACCGGGACAGAACACTGAAGCTTTCTTT	CASSPGQNTEAFF
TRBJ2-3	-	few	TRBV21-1	TGTGCCAGCAGCAAGAGGACTAGCGGGAGGACAGATACGCAGTATTTT	CASSKRTSGRTDTQYF
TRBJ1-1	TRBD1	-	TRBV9	TGTGCCAGCAGCGTGTTCGACAGGGTAAAGAACACTGAAGCTTTCTTT	CASSVFDRVKNTEAFF
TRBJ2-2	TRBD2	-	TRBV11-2	TGTGCCAGCAGCTTAGCAGCGGGGCCCGGGGAGCTGTTTTTT	CASSLAAGPGELFF
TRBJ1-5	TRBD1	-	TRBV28	TGTGCCAGCTTCAGGGGGATCAATCAGCCCCAGCATTTT	CASFRGINQPQHF
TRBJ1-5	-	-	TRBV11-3	TGTGCCAGCAGTCGGGGAGTGGGTCAGCCCCAGCATTTT	CASSRGVGQPQHF
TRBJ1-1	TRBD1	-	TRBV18	TGTGCCAGCTCACCCGGACAGGGGGCATCAAACACTGAAGCTTTCTTT	CASSPGQGASNTEAFF
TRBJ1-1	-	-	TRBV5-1	TGCGCCAGCAGCTTGACCGGGACGGTGAACACTGAAGCTTTCTTT	CASSLTGTVNTEAFF
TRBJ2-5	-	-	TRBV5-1	TGCGCCAGCAGCTACCCCTTACAAGAGACCCAGTACTTC	CASSYPLQETQYF
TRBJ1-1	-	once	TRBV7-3	TGTGCCAGCAGCGCCCAGGGCACTGAAGCTTTCTTT	CASSAQGTEAFF
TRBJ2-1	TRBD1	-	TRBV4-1	TGCGCCAGCAGCCAACAGGGGGTTAATGAGCAGTTCTTC	CASSQQGVNEQFF
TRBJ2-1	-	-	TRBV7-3	TGTGCCAGCAGCTTAACGTCTACGAAAGAAAATGAGCAGTTCTTC	CASSLTSTKENEQFF
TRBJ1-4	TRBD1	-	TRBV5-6	TGTGCCAGCAGCTTGGCCCAGGGGGGTTACGAAAAACTGTTTTTT	CASSLAQGGYEKLFF
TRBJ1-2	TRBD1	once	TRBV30	TGTGCCTCGAAGACAGGGGGCATTTACTATGGCTACACCTTC	CASKTGGIYYGYTF
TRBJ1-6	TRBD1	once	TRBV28	TGTGCCAGCAACCCCCCGGGCAGGGGGCGAAATTCACCCCTCCACTTT	CASNPPGRGRNSPLHF
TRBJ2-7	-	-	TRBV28	TGTGCCAGCAGTTTGTACAGCTCCTACGAGCAGTACTTC	CASSLYSSYEQYF
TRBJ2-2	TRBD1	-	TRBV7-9	TGTGCCAGCAGCACCGACAGGGGATACGGGGAGCTGTTTTTT	CASSTDRGYGELFF
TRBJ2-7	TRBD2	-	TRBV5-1	TGCGCCAGCAGCTTCCAAGCGGGGAACTACGAGCAGTACTTC	CASSFQAGNYEQYF
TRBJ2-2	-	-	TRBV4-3	TGCGCCAGCAGCCTCGGGACAGGGGAGCTGTTTTTT	CASSLGTGELFF
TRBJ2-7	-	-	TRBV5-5	TGTGCCAGCAGCTTGGTTTATCGGGATAGGAAGGACTTC	CASSLVYRDRKDF
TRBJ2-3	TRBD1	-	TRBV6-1	TGTGCCATCAGTGAGTCAGGGGGCCAGGTGGCAGATACGCAGTATTTT	CAISESGGQVADTQYF
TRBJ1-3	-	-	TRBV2	TGTGCCAGCAGTGAAGGAGGGAGATCCTCTGGAAACACCATATATTTT	CASSEGGRSSGNTIYF
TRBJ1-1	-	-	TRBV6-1	TGTGCCAGCAGTGAATCAGAGACCACTGAAGCTTTCTTT	CASSESETTEAFF
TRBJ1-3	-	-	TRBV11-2	TGTGCCAGCAGCTTAGGCGGGTACTCTGGAAACACCATATATTTT	CASSLGGYSGNTIYF
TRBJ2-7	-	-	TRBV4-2	TGTGCCAGCAGCCAAGAAAGATCCGAGCAGTACTTC	CASSQERSEQYF
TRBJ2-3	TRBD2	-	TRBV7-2	TGTGCCAGCAGTCTGCGGGGGGGCGGATTGGCAGATACGCAGTATTTT	CASSLRGGGLADTQYF
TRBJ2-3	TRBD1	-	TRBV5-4	TGTGCCAGCAGCCACCCTGACAGGGCGAGCACAGATACGCAGTATTTT	CASSHPDRASTDTQYF
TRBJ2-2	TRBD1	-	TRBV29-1	TGCAGCGTCCTCTATCAGGGGGCGCATGGCACCGGGGAGCTGTTTTTT	CSVLYQGAHGTGELFF
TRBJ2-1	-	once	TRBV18	TGTGCCAGCTCACCGGCTAGCCAGAAGCAGTTCTTC	CASSPASQKQFF
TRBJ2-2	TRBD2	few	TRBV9	TGTGCCAGCAGCCCCCGGACTAGCGTGAACACCGGGGAGCTGTTTTTT	CASSPRTSVNTGELFF
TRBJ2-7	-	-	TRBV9	TGTGCCAGCAGCGTGGCAGGCGGCCAGTACGAGCAGTACTTC	CASSVAGGQYEQYF
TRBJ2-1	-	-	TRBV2	TGTGCCAGCAGTGACTGGAATGAGCAGTTCTTC	CASSDWNEQFF
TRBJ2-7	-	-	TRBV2	TGTGCCAGCAGGTACGGGGGAGTTAAGAGCGAGCAGTACTTC	CASRYGGVKSEQYF
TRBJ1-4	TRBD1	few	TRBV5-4	TGTGCCAGCAGCTCAAACAGGGGGCTGGATGAAAAACTGTTTTTT	CASSSNRGLDEKLFF
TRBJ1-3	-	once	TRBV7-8	TGTGCCAGCAGCCCTTTAGATGTAGGGTATTTCTATTTT	CASSPLDVGYFYF
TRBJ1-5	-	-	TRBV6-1	TGTGCCAGCAGACAGGGTCAGCCCCAGCATTTT	CASRQGQPQHF
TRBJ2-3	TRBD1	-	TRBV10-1	TGCGCCAGCAGTGAGCCGCCGGACAGGAACACAGATACGCAGTATTTT	CASSEPPDRNTDTQYF
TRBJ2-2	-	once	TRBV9	TGTGCCAGCAGCGTAGAGGGTAGATCTCGGCGGAACGGGGAGCTGTTTTTT	CASSVEGRSRRNGELFF
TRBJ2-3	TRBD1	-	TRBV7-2	TGTGCCAGCAGCTTAAACCCACAGGGGTGGGGCACAGATACGCAGTATTTT	CASSLNPQGWGTDTQYF
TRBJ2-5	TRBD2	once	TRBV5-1	TGCGCCAGCAGGTCGGAGCCCAGGGAGGGGGAGACCCAGTACTTC	CASRSEPREGETQYF
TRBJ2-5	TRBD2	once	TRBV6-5	TGTGCCAGCAGTAACAAAGCGGGGGGAGTTGAGACCCAGTACTTC	CASSNKAGGVETQYF
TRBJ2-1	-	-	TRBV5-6	TGTGCCAGCAGCCCAGGGACCTACAATGAGCAGTTCTTC	CASSPGTYNEQFF
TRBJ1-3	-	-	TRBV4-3	TGCGCCAGCAGCCTGGACTTTTTTCCTGGAAACACCATATATTTT	CASSLDFFPGNTIYF